These T cell receptor beta chains were read from a single sample in a study of blood T cell repertoires in COVID-19. Measured with immunoSEQ multiplex PCR; TCRdb has only the in-frame clones, and not every one. The table lists around 700,000 clones, just under 90% of them singletons. Material: peripheral blood. These receptors were obtained from a woman between 18 and 29 years old with acute or convalescent COVID-19. Both conserved end residues are part of each CDR3. The D gene is left open where the match is weak. For some rows the clone size is stated as once, few or many, or as a class when expanded; others skip it.

>TRBJ2-7|TRBV10-3|-|TRBD2|14
TGTGCCTCCTCTAGCGGGGGGACCCCCTACGAGCAGTACTTC
CASSSGGTPYEQYF
>TRBJ2-7|TRBV7-3|-|-|13
TGTGCCAGCAGCTTAACTTGGCAATCCGAGCAGTACTTC
CASSLTWQSEQYF
>TRBJ1-6|TRBV28|-|-|12
TGTGCCAGCAGTTACAGGGATTCACCCCTCCACTTT
CASSYRDSPLHF
>TRBJ2-1|TRBV6-4|once|TRBD1|17
TGTGCCAGCAGTAAGGGCTCCCCGGGACAGGGTTACAATGAGCAGTTCTTC
CASSKGSPGQGYNEQFF
>TRBJ1-1|TRBV27|-|-|16
TGTGCCAGCAGTTTATACCCCCCAGGGTGGGACACTGAAGCTTTCTTT
CASSLYPPGWDTEAFF
>TRBJ2-1|TRBV4-3|-|-|15
TGCGCCAGCAGCCGAGAGCATCAGGGCCCGCAGGAGCAGTTCTTC
CASSREHQGPQEQFF
>TRBJ1-6|TRBV5-6|-|-|14
TGTGCCAGCAGCCGGGACAACTATAATTCACCCCTCCACTTT
CASSRDNYNSPLHF
>TRBJ2-7|TRBV6-1|-|-|14
TGTGCCAGCGGTGATAGGAGACGGGGCTACGAGCAGTACTTC
CASGDRRRGYEQYF
>TRBJ2-7|TRBV7-3|-|TRBD1|15
TGTGCCAGCAGCCCCCAAGGGACAGGGGTTTACGAGCAGTACTTC
CASSPQGTGVYEQYF
>TRBJ2-1|TRBV3-1/TRBV3-2|few|-|16
TGTGCCAGCAGCCAAGGGCCCCTAGGTGGGAGAAATGAGCAGTTCTTC
CASSQGPLGGRNEQFF
>TRBJ2-2|TRBV7-9|-|TRBD2|17
TGTGCCAGCAGCTTAGAGGGACTAGCGGGTACCACCGGGGAGCTGTTTTTT
CASSLEGLAGTTGELFF
>TRBJ1-5|TRBV6-1|few|-|16
TGTGCCAGCAGTGATACGGGGGGGTGGAGCAATCAGCCCCAGCATTTT
CASSDTGGWSNQPQHF
>TRBJ2-7|TRBV5-1|-|TRBD1|16
TGCGCCAGCATCCTCATAGGGACAGGGCTGGCCTACGAGCAGTACTTC
CASILIGTGLAYEQYF
>TRBJ2-7|TRBV28|-|-|16
TGTGCCAGCAGTTTAACTTGGTCGGGGAGCCCCTACGAGCAGTACTTC
CASSLTWSGSPYEQYF
>TRBJ2-5|TRBV7-9|once|-|13
TGTGCCAGCCGGAGTCCGGGGGAAGAGACCCAGTACTTC
CASRSPGEETQYF
>TRBJ2-7|TRBV6-5|-|TRBD1|15
TGTGCCAGCAGTTACTCAGGGACAGGGTCCTACGAGCAGTACTTC
CASSYSGTGSYEQYF
>TRBJ2-2|TRBV7-3|-|TRBD1|15
TGTGCCAGCAGCCGGGACAGGGGTCAAACCGGGGAGCTGTTTTTT
CASSRDRGQTGELFF
>TRBJ2-7|TRBV3-1/TRBV3-2|-|-|15
TGTGCCAGCAGCCCCCGGACATCTCCCTCCTACGAGCAGTACTTC
CASSPRTSPSYEQYF
>TRBJ1-2|TRBV30|once|-|11
TGTGCCTGGAGTGGGGGGGGTGGCTACACCTTC
CAWSGGGGYTF
>TRBJ2-7|TRBV6-1|-|TRBD1|17
TGTGCCAGCAGTGAACCCGTCGGACAGGGGTTTCCCTACGAGCAGTACTTC
CASSEPVGQGFPYEQYF
>TRBJ2-2|TRBV6-5|-|TRBD2|14
TGTGCCAGCAACGGGGGGGTCAGGGGAGGGGAGCTGTTTTTT
CASNGGVRGGELFF
>TRBJ2-3|TRBV10-3|-|TRBD2|17
TGTGCCATCAGTGAGATAGGACTAGCGGGCGGCACAGATACGCAGTATTTT
CAISEIGLAGGTDTQYF
>TRBJ1-2|TRBV20-1|once|-|11
TGCAGTGCGGCATTCGCGGGGGTCTACACCTTC
CSAAFAGVYTF
>TRBJ2-7|TRBV7-6|-|-|12
TGTGCCAGCAGCTCCACAGCTTACGAGCAGTACTTC
CASSSTAYEQYF
>TRBJ2-7|TRBV12-2|-|-|9
TGTGCAAGTCGCTCGCCCAGGGTTTTC
CASRSPRVF
>TRBJ1-1|TRBV18|-|TRBD1|14
TGTGCCAGCTCACTAAGACAGGGGGACACTGAAGCTTTCTTT
CASSLRQGDTEAFF
>TRBJ1-6|TRBV5-5|-|-|14
TGTGCCAGCAGCTCAGCGGGGGGGGATTCACCCCTCCACTTT
CASSSAGGDSPLHF
>TRBJ2-7|TRBV6-2/TRBV6-3|-|-|16
TGTGCCAGCAGCCAACCCATCGGGACAAGTACCTACGAGCAGTACTTC
CASSQPIGTSTYEQYF
>TRBJ2-7|TRBV4-2|-|-|16
TGTGCCAGCAGCCAAGATTCGGGGGGCGGTTCCTACGAGCAGTACTTC
CASSQDSGGGSYEQYF
>TRBJ2-4|TRBV11-3|-|-|14
TGTGCCAGCAGCGGGAGGGGGAGTGAAAACATTCAGTACTTC
CASSGRGSENIQYF
>TRBJ2-7|TRBV7-9|few|TRBD2|14
TGTGCCAGCAGCTCGACTAGCGGGGTCTACGAGCAGTACTTC
CASSSTSGVYEQYF
>TRBJ2-7|TRBV19|once|TRBD2|17
TGTGCCAGTAGTACCCGGACTAGCGGGACAATCTCCTACGAGCAGTACTTC
CASSTRTSGTISYEQYF
>TRBJ2-1|TRBV27|-|TRBD1|17
TGTGCCAGCAGTTTATCGCCTCGGGACAGGTGGTTTACTGAGCAGTTCTTC
CASSLSPRDRWFTEQFF
>TRBJ2-1|TRBV18|-|-|15
TGTGCCAGCTCCCTCCGCGGGGTGGAAGGATATGAGCAGTTCTTC
CASSLRGVEGYEQFF
>TRBJ1-4|TRBV13|-|-|14
TGTGCCAGCGCCATACGGGGAGGAGAGGAAAAACTGTTTTTT
CASAIRGGEEKLFF
>TRBJ1-2|TRBV9|once|-|14
TGTGCCAGCAGCGTGGCCAGTGCTAACTATGGCTACACCTTC
CASSVASANYGYTF
>TRBJ1-1|TRBV6-5|-|-|14
TGTGCCAGCAGTACCGGACACATTAACACTGAAGCTTTCTTT
CASSTGHINTEAFF
>TRBJ2-1|TRBV7-7|-|-|13
TGTGCCAGCAGCGGGGCCCCAGAGAATGAGCAGTTCTTC
CASSGAPENEQFF
>TRBJ2-2|TRBV24-1|-|TRBD1|13
TGTGCCACCAGAGACAGGGCTAGCGGGGAGCTGTTTTTT
CATRDRASGELFF
>TRBJ1-1|TRBV6-5|-|-|15
TGTGCCAGCAGGATTTTCCAGGGTGGGAACACTGAAGCTTTCTTT
CASRIFQGGNTEAFF
>TRBJ1-1|TRBV12-3/TRBV12-4|-|-|13
TGTGCCAGCACCCTGGCAGAGAACACTGAAGCTTTCTTT
CASTLAENTEAFF
>TRBJ2-5|TRBV7-7|-|TRBD2|16
TGTGCCAGCAGCTTAGGACTAGCGGCCTCGGGAGAGACCCAGTACTTC
CASSLGLAASGETQYF